This is a list of T cell receptor beta chains from one sample in a study of cytomegalovirus exposure and HLA in healthy donors. Data came from immunoSEQ multiplex PCR; TCRdb stores just in-frame clones and leaves some out. The sample yields around 240,000 clones, over 80% seen once. The sample consisted of PBMCs. The receptors originated from a woman aged 40-49 years in good health and CMV-seropositive. CDR3s include the opening cysteine and the closing phenylalanine or tryptophan. Each record gives: D gene, V gene, J gene, CDR3 DNA, CDR3 protein. D genes are given only for firm matches.

TRBD1	TRBV19	TRBJ1-2	TGTGCCAGTAGTACCCCCCGACAGGGTGGCTACACCTTC	CASSTPRQGGYTF
.	TRBV19	TRBJ2-6	TGTGCCAGTAGTATATCCGGGACAGGGGCCAACGTCCTGACTTTC	CASSISGTGANVLTF
.	TRBV5-4	TRBJ1-6	TGTGCCAGCAGCTTCCGGCAGGGAAGGTCACCCCTCCACTTT	CASSFRQGRSPLHF
.	TRBV30	TRBJ1-4	TGTGCCTGGAGTATTGGACACCATGATGAAAAACTGTTTTTT	CAWSIGHHDEKLFF
.	TRBV5-1	TRBJ2-1	TGCGCCAGCAGCTTGGGAGGGAGCAATGAGCAGTTCTTC	CASSLGGSNEQFF
.	TRBV6-5	TRBJ1-1	TGTGCCAGCAGTTACTCAGCAGGGGCTAAGAACACTGAAGCTTTCTTT	CASSYSAGAKNTEAFF
TRBD2	TRBV7-2	TRBJ2-1	TGTGCCAGCAGCTCGGGACTAGCGGGGGGCCGGGAGCAGTTCTTC	CASSSGLAGGREQFF
.	TRBV7-3	TRBJ2-1	TGTGCCAGCAGTCCCCGAGTAGGGAGGAGAGGCAATGAGCAGTTCTTC	CASSPRVGRRGNEQFF
TRBD2	TRBV9	TRBJ2-5	TGTGCCAGCAGCGCAGGACTAGCGGGGGGGCAGGAGACCCAGTACTTC	CASSAGLAGGQETQYF
.	TRBV21-1	TRBJ1-2	TGTGCCAGCAGGAAGGTCAACAGAAGGGGCTACACCTTC	CASRKVNRRGYTF